This note documents a single T cell receptor (beta chain) sequence. These data are taken from a study of blood T cell repertoires in COVID-19. Study context: Italy, Spain and the United States were the sources of the convalescent and acute COVID-19 samples. T cells, B-cell-depleted T cells, or PBMCs provided the cDNA or gDNA that served as material.

This CDR3 spans 13 amino acids. Per germline, CDR1 SNHLY and CDR2 FYNNEI. Trimming took off 9 bases at V and 0 bases at J, with 6 bases between the two ends. As handled by the study authors: Researchers report that nucleated cell counts were estimated from reference gene primer amplification. Here immunoSEQ multiplex PCR was the method, and the copy in TCRdb shows in-frame clones only, minus some. V and J calls and clone size follow that table, whereas D and trimming were derived from the DNA. The profile covers under 300,000 clones, with roughly nine tenths appearing a single time and more than 6% taken by the ten largest.

V and J are TRBV2 and TRBJ2-6, with TRBD2 as a possible D gene (5 bases). This sequence originates from a man in his sixties who had recovered from COVID-19. The specimen sequenced was peripheral blood. The CDR3 region has the DNA TGTGCCAGTCGGGACTCTGGGGCCAACGTCCTGACTTTC. It translates to CASRDSGANVLTF.